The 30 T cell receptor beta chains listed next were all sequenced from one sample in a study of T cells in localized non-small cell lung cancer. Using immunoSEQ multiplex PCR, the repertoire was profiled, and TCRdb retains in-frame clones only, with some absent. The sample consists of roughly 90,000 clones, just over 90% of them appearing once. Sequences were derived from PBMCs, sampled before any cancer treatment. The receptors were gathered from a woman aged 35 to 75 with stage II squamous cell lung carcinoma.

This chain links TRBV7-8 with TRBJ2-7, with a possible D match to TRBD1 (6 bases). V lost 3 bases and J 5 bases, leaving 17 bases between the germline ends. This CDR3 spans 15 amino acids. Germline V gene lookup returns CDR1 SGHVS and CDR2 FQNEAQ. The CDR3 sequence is CASSFYGQRIDEQYF. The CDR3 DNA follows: TGTGCCAGCAGCTTTTATGGACAGCGAATTGACGAGCAGTACTTC.

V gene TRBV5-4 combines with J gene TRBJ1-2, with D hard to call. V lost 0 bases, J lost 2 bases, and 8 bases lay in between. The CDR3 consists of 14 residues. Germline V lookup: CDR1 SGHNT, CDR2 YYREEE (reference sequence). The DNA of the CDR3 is TGTGCCAGCAGCTTGGATAGGAGCAACTATGGCTACACCTTC. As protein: CASSLDRSNYGYTF.

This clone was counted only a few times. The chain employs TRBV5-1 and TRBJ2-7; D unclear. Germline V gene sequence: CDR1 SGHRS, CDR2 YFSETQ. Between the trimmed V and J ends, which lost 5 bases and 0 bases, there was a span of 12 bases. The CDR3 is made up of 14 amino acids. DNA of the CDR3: TGCGCCAGCAGTAAGGACGCACACTCCTACGAGCAGTACTTC. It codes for CASSKDAHSYEQYF. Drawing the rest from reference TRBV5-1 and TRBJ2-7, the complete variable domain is KAGVTQTPRYLIKTRGQQVTLSCSPISGHRSVSWYQQTPGQGLQFLFEYFSETQRNKGNFPGRFSGRQFSNSRSEMNVSTLELGDSALYLCASSKDAHSYEQYFGPGTRLTVT.

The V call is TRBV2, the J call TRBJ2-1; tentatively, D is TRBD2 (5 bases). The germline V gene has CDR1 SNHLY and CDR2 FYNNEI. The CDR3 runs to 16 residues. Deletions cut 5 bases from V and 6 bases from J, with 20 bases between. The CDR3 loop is CASSPSDSSILNEQFF. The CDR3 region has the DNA TGTGCCAGCAGTCCATCGGACTCCTCGATCCTCAATGAGCAGTTCTTC. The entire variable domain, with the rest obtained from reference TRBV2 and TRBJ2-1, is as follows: EPEVTQTPSHQVTQMGQEVILRCVPISNHLYFYWYRQILGQKVEFLVSFYNNEISEKSEIFDDQFSVERPDGSNFTLKIRSTKLEDSAMYFCASSPSDSSILNEQFFGPGTRLTVL.

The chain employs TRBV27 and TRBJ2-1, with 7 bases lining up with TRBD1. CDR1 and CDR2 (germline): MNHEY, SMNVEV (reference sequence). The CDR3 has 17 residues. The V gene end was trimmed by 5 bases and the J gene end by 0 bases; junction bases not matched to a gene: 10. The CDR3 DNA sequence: TGTGCCAGCAGTCCTATCCCCCGGGACAGCTCCTACAATGAGCAGTTCTTC. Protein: CASSPIPRDSSYNEQFF.

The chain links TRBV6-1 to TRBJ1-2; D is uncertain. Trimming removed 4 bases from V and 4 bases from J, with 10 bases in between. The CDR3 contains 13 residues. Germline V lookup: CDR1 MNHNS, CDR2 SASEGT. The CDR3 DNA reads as TGTGCCAGCAGTGTGCGGGGAGGCTATGGCTACACCTTC. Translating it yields CASSVRGGYGYTF.

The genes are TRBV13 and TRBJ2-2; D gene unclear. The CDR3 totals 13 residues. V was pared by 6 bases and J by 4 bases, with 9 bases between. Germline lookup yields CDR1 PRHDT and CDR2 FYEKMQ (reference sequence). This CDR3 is CASSLRITGELFF. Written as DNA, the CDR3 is TGTGCCAGCAGTTTGAGGATCACCGGGGAGCTGTTTTTT.

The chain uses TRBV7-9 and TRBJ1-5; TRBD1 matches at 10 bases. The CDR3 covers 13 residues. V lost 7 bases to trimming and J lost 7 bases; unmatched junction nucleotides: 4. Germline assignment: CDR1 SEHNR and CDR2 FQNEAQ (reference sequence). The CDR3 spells CASTTGGGQPQHF. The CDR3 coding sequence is TGTGCCAGCACGACAGGGGGCGGGCAGCCCCAGCATTTT. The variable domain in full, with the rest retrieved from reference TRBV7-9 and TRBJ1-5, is DTGVSQNPRHKITKRGQNVTFRCDPISEHNRLYWYRQTLGQGPEFLTYFQNEAQLEKSRLLSDRFSAERPKGSFSTLEIQRTEQGDSAMYLCASTTGGGQPQHFGDGTRLSIL.

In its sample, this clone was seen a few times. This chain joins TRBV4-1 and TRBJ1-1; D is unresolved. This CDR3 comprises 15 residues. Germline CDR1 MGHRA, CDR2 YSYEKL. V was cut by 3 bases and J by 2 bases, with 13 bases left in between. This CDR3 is CASSQIGRGNTEAFF. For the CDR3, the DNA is TGCGCCAGCAGCCAGATTGGCCGGGGAAACACTGAAGCTTTCTTT.

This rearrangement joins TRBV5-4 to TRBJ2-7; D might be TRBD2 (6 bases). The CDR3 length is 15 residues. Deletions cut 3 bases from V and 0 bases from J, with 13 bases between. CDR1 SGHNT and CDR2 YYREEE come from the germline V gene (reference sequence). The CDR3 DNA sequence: TGTGCCAGCAGCTGGGGGGTTGGCGCCTCCTACGAGCAGTACTTC. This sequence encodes CASSWGVGASYEQYF.

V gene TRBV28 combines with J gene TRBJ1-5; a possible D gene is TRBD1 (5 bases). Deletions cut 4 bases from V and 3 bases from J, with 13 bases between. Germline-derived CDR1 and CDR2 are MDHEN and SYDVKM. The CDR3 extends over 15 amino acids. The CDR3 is CASSSPDRDNQPQHF. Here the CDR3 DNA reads TGTGCCAGCAGTTCCCCCGACAGAGACAATCAGCCCCAGCATTTT.

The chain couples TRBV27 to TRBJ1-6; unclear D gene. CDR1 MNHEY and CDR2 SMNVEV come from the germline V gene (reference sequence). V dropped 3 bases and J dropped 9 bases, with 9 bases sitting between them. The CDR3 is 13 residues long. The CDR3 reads CASSFGRVSPLHF. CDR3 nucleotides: TGTGCCAGCAGTTTTGGGAGGGTTTCACCCCTCCACTTT.

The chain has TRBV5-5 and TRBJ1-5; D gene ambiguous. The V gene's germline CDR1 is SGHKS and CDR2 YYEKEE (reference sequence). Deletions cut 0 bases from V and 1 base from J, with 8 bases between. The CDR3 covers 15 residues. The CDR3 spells CASSLGRTSNQPQHF. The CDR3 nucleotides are TGTGCCAGCAGCTTGGGACGGACGAGCAATCAGCCCCAGCATTTT.

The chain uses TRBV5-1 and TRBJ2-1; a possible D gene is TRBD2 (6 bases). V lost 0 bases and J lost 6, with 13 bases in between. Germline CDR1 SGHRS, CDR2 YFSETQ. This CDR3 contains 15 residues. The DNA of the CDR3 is TGCGCCAGCAGCTTGGTTGGAGGGAGTCCCAATGAGCAGTTCTTC. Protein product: CASSLVGGSPNEQFF.

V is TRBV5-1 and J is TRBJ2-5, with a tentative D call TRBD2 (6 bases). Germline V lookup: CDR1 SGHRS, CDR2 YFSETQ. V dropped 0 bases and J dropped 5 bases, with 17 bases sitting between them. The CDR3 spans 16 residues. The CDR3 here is CASSLARDPGAETQYF. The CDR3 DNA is TGCGCCAGCAGCTTGGCGCGGGATCCCGGGGCTGAGACCCAGTACTTC.

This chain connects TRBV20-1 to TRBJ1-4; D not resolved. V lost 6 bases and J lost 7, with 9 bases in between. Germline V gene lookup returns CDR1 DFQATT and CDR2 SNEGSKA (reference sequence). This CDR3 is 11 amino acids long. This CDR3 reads CSARMGEKLFF. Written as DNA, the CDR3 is TGCAGTGCACGAATGGGTGAAAAACTGTTTTTT.

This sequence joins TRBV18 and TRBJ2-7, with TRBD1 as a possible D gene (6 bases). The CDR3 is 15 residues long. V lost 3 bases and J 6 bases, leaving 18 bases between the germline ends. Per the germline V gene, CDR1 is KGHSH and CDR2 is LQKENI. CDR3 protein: CASSPVVTGFGEQYF. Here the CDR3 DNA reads TGTGCCAGCTCACCGGTGGTGACAGGTTTTGGCGAGCAGTACTTC.

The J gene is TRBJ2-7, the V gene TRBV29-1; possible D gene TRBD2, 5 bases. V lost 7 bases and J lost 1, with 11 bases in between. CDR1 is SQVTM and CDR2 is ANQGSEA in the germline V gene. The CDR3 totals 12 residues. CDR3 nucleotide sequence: TGCAGCGCCGGGGATCCTTCCTACGAGCAGTACTTC. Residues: CSAGDPSYEQYF.

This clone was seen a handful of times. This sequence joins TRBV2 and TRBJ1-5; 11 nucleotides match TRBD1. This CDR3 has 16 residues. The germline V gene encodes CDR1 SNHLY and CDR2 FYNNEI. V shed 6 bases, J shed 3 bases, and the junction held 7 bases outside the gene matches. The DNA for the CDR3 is TGTGCCAGCAGGGCCCGGGACAGGGGGTTCAATCAGCCCCAGCATTTT. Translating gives CASRARDRGFNQPQHF.

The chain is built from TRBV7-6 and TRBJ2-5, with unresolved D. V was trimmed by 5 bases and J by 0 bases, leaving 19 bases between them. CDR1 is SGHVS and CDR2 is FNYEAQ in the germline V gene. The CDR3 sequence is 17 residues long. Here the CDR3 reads CASSPLRRTRYQETQYF. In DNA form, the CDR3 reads TGTGCCAGCAGCCCACTCCGTCGGACCCGGTACCAAGAGACCCAGTACTTC.

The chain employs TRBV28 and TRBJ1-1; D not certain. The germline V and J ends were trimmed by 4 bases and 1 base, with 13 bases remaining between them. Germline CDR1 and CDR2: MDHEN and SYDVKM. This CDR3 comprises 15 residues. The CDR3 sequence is CASSSYRGPNTEAFF. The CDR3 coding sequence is TGTGCCAGCAGTTCTTACAGAGGCCCGAACACTGAAGCTTTCTTT.

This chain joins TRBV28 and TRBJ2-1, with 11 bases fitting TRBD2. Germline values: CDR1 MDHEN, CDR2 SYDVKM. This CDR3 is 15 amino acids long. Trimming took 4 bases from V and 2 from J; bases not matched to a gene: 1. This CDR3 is CASSSSGGTYNEQFF. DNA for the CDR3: TGTGCCAGCAGTTCTAGCGGGGGGACCTACAATGAGCAGTTCTTC.

The CDR3 reads CASRSEPGTEAFF. In DNA, the CDR3 is TGCGCCAGCAGATCCGAGCCGGGCACTGAAGCTTTCTTT. The V call is TRBV10-1, the J call TRBJ1-1; D is unresolved. CDR3 length equals 13 residues. Germline values: CDR1 WNHNN, CDR2 SYGVQD (reference sequence). The ends were cut back, 6 bases at V and 4 bases at J, with 12 bases in the middle.

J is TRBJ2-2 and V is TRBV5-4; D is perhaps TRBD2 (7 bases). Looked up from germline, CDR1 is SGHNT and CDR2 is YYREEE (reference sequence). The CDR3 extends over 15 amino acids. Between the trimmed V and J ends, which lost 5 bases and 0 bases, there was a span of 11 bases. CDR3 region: CASRKGGANTGELFF. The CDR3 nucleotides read TGTGCCAGCAGGAAGGGGGGGGCGAACACCGGGGAGCTGTTTTTT.

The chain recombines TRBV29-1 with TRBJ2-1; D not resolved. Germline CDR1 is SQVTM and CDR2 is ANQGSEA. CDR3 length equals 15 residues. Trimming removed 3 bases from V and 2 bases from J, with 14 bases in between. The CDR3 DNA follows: TGCAGCGTTGACTCCGGTCTCAGCCCCTACAATGAGCAGTTCTTC. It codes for CSVDSGLSPYNEQFF.

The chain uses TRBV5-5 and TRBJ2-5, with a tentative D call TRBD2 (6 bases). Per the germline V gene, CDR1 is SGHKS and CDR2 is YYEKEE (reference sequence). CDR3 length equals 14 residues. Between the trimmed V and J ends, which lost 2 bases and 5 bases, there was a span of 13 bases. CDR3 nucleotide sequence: TGTGCCAGCAGCTTCGGGCCTGGGGGGGAGACCCAGTACTTC. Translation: CASSFGPGGETQYF.

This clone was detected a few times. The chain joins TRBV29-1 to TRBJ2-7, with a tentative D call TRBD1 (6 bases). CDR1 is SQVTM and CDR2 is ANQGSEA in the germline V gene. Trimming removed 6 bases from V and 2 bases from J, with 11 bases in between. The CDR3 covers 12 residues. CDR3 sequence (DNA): TGCAGCGTCCGGGACACCACCTACGAGCAGTACTTC. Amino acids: CSVRDTTYEQYF.

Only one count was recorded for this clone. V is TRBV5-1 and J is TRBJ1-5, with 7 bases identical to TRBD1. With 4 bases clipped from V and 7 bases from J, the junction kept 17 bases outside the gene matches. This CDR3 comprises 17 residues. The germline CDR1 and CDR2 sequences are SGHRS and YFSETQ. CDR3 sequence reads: CASSPAGLTGVEQPQHF. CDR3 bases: TGCGCCAGCAGCCCCGCAGGTCTCACAGGGGTCGAACAGCCCCAGCATTTT.

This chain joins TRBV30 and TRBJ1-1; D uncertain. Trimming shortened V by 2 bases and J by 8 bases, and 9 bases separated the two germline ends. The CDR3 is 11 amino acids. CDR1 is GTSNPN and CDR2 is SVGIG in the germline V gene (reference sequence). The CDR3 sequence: CAWSSGTEAFF. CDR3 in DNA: TGTGCCTGGAGTTCGGGAACCGAAGCTTTCTTT.

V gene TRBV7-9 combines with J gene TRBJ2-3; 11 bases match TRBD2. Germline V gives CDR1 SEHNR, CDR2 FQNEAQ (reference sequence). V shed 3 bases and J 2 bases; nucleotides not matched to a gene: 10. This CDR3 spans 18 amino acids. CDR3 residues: CASSFWTTSGKITDTQYF. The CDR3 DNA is TGTGCCAGCAGCTTCTGGACGACTAGCGGGAAGATCACAGATACGCAGTATTTT.